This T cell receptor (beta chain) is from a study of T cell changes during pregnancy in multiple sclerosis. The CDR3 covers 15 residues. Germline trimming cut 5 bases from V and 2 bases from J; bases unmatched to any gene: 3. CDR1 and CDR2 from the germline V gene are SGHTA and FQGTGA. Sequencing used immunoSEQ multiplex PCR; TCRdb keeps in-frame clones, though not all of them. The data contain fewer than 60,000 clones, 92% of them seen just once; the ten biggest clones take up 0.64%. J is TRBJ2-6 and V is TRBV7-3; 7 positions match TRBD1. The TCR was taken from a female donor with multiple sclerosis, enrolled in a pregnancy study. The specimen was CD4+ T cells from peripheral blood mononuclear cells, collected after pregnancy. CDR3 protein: CASSRTGAGANVLTF. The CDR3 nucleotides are TGTGCCAGCAGCCGCACAGGGGCTGGGGCCAACGTCCTGACTTTC. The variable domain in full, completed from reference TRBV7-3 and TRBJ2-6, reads GAGVSQTPSNKVTEKGKYVELRCDPISGHTALYWYRQSLGQGPEFLIYFQGTGAADDSGLPNDRFFAVRPEGSVSTLKIQRTERGDSAVYLCASSRTGAGANVLTFGAGSRLTVL.